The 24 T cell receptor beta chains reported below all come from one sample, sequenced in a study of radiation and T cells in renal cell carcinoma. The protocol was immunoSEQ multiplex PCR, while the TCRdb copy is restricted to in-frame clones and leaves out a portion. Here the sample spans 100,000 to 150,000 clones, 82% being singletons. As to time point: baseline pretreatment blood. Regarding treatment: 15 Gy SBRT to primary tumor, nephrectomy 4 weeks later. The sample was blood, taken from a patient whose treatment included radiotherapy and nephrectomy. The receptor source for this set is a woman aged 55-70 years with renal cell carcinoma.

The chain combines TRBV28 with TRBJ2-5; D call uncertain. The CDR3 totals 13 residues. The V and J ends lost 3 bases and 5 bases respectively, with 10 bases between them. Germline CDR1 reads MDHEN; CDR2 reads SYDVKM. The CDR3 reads CASSFGIEETQYF. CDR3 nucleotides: TGTGCCAGCAGTTTCGGAATAGAGGAGACCCAGTACTTC.

The CDR3 loop reads CASSPTGGTDTQYF. In nucleotides, the CDR3 is TGTGCCAGCTCACCGACAGGGGGCACAGATACGCAGTATTTT. J is TRBJ2-3 and V is TRBV18; TRBD1 matches at 8 bases. Germline values: CDR1 KGHSH, CDR2 LQKENI. The CDR3 loop spans 14 amino acids. The junction had 0 bases not matched to a gene; V was cut back by 3 bases and J by 1 base.

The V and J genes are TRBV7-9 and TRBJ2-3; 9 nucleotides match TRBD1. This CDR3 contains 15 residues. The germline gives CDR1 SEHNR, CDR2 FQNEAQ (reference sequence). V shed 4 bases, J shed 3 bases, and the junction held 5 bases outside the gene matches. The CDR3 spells CASSSGQGLTDTQYF. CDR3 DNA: TGTGCCAGCAGCTCGGGACAGGGCCTTACAGATACGCAGTATTTT.

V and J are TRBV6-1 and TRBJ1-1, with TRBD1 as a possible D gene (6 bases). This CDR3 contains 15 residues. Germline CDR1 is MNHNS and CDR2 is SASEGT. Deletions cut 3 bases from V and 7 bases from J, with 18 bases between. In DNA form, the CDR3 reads TGTGCCAGCAGTGAGAGTTGGGGGGGGGCCCTTGAAGCTTTCTTT. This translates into CASSESWGGALEAFF.

CDR3 nucleotide sequence: TGCGCCAGCAGCCAAGATCCAACTAGCGGGTTTAGGCAGTTCTTC. Encoded protein: CASSQDPTSGFRQFF. This chain uses TRBV4-3 with TRBJ2-1; 9 positions agree with TRBD2. In germline, CDR1 is LGHNA, CDR2 YSLEER. The CDR3 extends over 15 amino acids. Trimming took 0 bases from V and 12 from J; bases not matched to a gene: 9.

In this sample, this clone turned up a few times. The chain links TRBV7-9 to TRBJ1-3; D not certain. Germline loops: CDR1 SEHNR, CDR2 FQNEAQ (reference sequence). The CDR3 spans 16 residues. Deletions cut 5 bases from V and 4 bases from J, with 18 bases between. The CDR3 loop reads CASSPPGAGGGNTIYF. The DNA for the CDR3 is TGTGCCAGCAGCCCGCCGGGAGCCGGAGGGGGAAACACCATATATTTT. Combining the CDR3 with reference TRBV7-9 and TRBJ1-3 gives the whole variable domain DTGVSQNPRHKITKRGQNVTFRCDPISEHNRLYWYRQTLGQGPEFLTYFQNEAQLEKSRLLSDRFSAERPKGSFSTLEIQRTEQGDSAMYLCASSPPGAGGGNTIYFGEGSWLTVV.

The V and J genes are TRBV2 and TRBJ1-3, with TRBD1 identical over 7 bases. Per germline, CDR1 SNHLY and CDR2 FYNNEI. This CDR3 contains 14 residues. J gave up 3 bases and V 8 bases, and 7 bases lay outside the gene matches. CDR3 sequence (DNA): TGTGCCAGCGGGCTACAGGGGATTGGAAACACCATATATTTT. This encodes CASGLQGIGNTIYF.

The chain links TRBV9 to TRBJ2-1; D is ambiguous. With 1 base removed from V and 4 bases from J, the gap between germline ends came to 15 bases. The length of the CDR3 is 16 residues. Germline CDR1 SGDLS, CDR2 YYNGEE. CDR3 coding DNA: TGTGCCAGCAGCGTAATTCCCATCGGAGTATACAATGAGCAGTTCTTC. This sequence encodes CASSVIPIGVYNEQFF.

The CDR3 sequence is CASSEGGTGKFF. The CDR3 nucleotides are TGTGCCAGCAGTGAAGGGGGGACGGGGAAGTTCTTC. This chain links TRBV6-1 with TRBJ2-1; D is tentatively TRBD1 or TRBD2 (5 bases each). CDR1 and CDR2 from the germline V gene are MNHNS and SASEGT. The CDR3 covers 12 residues. The V end lost 1 base, the J end lost 14 bases, and 12 bases lay between the germline ends.

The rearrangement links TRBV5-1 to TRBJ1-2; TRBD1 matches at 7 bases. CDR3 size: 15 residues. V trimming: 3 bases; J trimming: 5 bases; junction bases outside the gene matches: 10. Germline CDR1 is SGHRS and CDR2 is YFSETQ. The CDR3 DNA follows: TGCGCCAGCAGCTCCCGACAGGGTGCCTCTTATGGCTACACCTTC. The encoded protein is CASSSRQGASYGYTF.

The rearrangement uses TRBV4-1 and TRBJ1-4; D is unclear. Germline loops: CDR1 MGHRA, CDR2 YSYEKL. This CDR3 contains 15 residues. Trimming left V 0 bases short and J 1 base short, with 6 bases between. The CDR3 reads CASSQEWGTNEKLFF. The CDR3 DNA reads TGCGCCAGCAGCCAAGAATGGGGAACTAATGAAAAACTGTTTTTT.

The chain's CDR3 is CASSFSGSNQPQHF. CDR3 bases: TGTGCCAGCAGCTTTTCGGGGAGCAATCAGCCCCAGCATTTT. The chain uses TRBV13 and TRBJ1-5; D unresolved. CDR1 PRHDT and CDR2 FYEKMQ come from the germline V gene (reference sequence). The CDR3 totals 14 residues. V was shortened by 3 bases and J by 1 base, with 7 bases between the two germline ends.

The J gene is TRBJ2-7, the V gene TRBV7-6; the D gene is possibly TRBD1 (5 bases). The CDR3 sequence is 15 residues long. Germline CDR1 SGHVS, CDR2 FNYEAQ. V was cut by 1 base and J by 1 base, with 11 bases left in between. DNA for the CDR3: TGTGCCAGCAGCTTAGGCCAGGGCCTATCCTACGAGCAGTACTTC. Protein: CASSLGQGLSYEQYF.

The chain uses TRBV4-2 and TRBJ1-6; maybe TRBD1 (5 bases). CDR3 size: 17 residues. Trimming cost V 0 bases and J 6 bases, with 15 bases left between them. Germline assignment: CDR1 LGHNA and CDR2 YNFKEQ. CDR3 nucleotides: TGTGCCAGCAGCCAAGATTCAGGGCGATTCGGTAATTCACCCCTCCACTTT. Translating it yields CASSQDSGRFGNSPLHF.

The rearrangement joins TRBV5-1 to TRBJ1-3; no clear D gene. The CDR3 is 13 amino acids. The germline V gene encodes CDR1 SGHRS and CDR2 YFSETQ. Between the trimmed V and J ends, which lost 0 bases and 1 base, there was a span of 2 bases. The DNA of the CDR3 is TGCGCCAGCAGCTTGGATTCTGGAAACACCATATATTTT. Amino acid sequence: CASSLDSGNTIYF.

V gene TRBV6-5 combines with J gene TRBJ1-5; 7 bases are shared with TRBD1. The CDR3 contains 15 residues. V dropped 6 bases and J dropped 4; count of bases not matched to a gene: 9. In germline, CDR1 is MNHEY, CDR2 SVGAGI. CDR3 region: CASRPTEGANQPQHF. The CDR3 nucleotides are TGTGCCAGCAGACCTACGGAGGGGGCTAATCAGCCCCAGCATTTT.

CDR3 coding DNA: TGCGCCAGCAGCTTAAGGGGGCACCAGAACACTGAAGCTTTCTTT. Encoded protein: CASSLRGHQNTEAFF. The chain employs TRBV5-1 and TRBJ1-1; 7 nucleotides agree with TRBD1. V lost 2 bases and J lost 1; bases outside the gene matches: 5. The CDR3 is made up of 15 amino acids. Germline CDR1 SGHRS, CDR2 YFSETQ.

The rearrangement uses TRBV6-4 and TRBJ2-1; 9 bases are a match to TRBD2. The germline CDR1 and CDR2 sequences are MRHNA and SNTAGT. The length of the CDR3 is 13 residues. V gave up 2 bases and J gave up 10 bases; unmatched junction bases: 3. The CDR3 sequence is CASSDRLAGEQFF. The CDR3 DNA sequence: TGTGCCAGCAGTGACCGGCTAGCGGGGGAGCAGTTCTTC.

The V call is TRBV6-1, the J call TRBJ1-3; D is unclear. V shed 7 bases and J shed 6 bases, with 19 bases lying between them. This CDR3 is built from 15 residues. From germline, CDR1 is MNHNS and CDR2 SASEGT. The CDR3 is CASNLNPGSENTIYF. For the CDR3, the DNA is TGTGCCAGCAATCTTAACCCGGGCTCCGAAAACACCATATATTTT.

The CDR3 sequence is CASSGLYDTQYF. DNA of the CDR3: TGTGCCAGCAGCGGTCTTTATGATACGCAGTATTTT. The chain joins TRBV9 to TRBJ2-3; D unresolved. The CDR3 totals 12 residues. Germline CDR1 and CDR2: SGDLS and YYNGEE. Trimming cost V 3 bases and J 6 bases, with 8 bases left between them.

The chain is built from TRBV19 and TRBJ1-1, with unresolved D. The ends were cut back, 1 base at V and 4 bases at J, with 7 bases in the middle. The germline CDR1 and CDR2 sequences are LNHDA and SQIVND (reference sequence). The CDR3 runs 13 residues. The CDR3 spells CASSIGSGTEAFF. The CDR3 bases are TGTGCCAGTAGTATAGGGTCGGGCACTGAAGCTTTCTTT.

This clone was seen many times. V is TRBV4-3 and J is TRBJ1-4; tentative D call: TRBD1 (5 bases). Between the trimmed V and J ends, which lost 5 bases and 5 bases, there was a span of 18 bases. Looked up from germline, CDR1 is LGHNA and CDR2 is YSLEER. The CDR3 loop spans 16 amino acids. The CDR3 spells CASSVPLGRGNEKLFF. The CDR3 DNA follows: TGCGCCAGCAGCGTCCCTCTGGGGCGCGGGAATGAAAAACTGTTTTTT.

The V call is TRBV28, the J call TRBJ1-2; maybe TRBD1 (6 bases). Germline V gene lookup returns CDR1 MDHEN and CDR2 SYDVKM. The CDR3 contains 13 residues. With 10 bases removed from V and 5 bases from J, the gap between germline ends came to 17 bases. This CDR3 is CATQGGARYGYTF. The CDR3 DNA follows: TGTGCCACCCAAGGGGGGGCGCGTTATGGCTACACCTTC.

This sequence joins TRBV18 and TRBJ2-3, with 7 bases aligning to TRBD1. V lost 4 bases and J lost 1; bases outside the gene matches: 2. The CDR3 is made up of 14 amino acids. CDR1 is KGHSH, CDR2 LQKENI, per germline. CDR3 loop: CASSLGQRTDTQYF. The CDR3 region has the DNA TGTGCCAGCTCACTGGGACAGCGCACAGATACGCAGTATTTT.